There are many counts of the clone carrying this T cell receptor (beta chain). Its antigen remains unidentified. The data derive from a study of blood T cells in healthy people across ages. Study-level information: Template switching caught about one barcoded beta molecule for each two T cells. Study conclusions and caveats: Significant beta diversity loss was already apparent by age approximately 38, declining roughly linearly. Diversity estimated from one million T cells was considered an underestimate.

Then a second PCR, running about 6 to 12 cycles, was carried out with a sample-barcoded 5' primer and a J-beta primer mix. Carrying 12 random nucleotides, a template-switch adaptor labeled each individual cDNA molecule. From the 5' RACE reads, TCRdb called clonotypes with MiXCR, one entry per CDR3 protein. The data contain 600,000 to 800,000 distinct CDR3 sequences, about 21% of them singletons. V lost 0 bases and J 1 base, leaving 1 base between the germline ends. The CDR3 length is 13 residues. CDR1 and CDR2 (germline): MNHEY, SVGAGI. The receptor's source is a man between 65 and 80 years old in good health. The specimen sequenced was blood. The V call is TRBV6-5, the J call TRBJ1-3, with D hard to call. CDR3 region: CASSYSSGNTIYF. DNA of the CDR3: TGTGCCAGCAGTTACTCGTCTGGAAACACCATATATTTT.